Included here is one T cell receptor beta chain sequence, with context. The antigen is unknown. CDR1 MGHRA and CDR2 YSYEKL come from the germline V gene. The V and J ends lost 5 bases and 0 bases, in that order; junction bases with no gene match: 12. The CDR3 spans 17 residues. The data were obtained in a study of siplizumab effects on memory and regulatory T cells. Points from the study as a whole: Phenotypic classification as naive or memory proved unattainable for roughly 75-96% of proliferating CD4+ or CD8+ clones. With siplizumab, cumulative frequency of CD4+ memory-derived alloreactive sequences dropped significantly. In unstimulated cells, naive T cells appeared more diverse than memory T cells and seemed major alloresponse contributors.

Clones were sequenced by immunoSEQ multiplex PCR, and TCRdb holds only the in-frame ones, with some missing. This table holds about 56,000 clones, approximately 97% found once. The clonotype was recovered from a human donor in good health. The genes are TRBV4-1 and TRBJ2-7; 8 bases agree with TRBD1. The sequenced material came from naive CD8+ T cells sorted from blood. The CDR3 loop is CASSARQGQGASYEQYF. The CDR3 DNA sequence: TGCGCCAGCAGCGCCCGACAGGGGCAGGGGGCCTCCTACGAGCAGTACTTC.